The clone carrying this T cell receptor beta chain was seen a few times. What it recognizes is unknown. The data derive from a study of cytomegalovirus exposure and HLA in healthy donors. The PCR contained 60 Vbeta and 13 Jbeta primers. Original processing methods: In a later analysis, the count reached 82 million or so unique TCR beta chains, with 8.5 million to 14 million shared. Libraries were prepared by immunoSEQ multiplex PCR; TCRdb keeps only in-frame clonotypes and omits some of them. V and J calls and clone size are as listed in that table; D and trimming were resolved from the DNA. Of about 250,000 clones listed, around 80% are singletons. V was trimmed by 3 bases and J by 7 bases, leaving 12 bases between them. The germline CDR1 and CDR2 sequences are SQVTM and ANQGSEA. The length of the CDR3 is 13 residues. General observations from the study: In a later analysis, productive TCRs from donors in an Asian-associated ancestry cluster reportedly carried fewer N-insertions than the cohort mean. One cluster of highly shared sequence variants probably arose as a sequencing artifact.

This chain connects TRBV29-1 to TRBJ1-4; no reliable D call. The sequenced material came from PBMCs. This receptor was taken from a boy aged 5 to 17 in good health and CMV-seronegative. CDR3 loop: CSVDVASGEKLFF. The CDR3 nucleotides are TGCAGCGTTGATGTGGCGTCGGGTGAAAAACTGTTTTTT.